These T cell receptor beta chains were read from a single sample in a study of vaccination effects on CD4 cells after COVID-19. Here immunoSEQ multiplex PCR was the method, and the copy in TCRdb shows in-frame clones only, minus some. The table records tens of thousands of clones, 60% to 75% of them present only once. These TCRs are of unknown antigen specificity. The sample here was CD4+ T cells from PBMCs cultured with HCoV-NL63 spike peptides, taken after COVID-19 vaccination. The source of these receptors is a human donor who received a COVID-19 vaccine. CDR3s include the opening cysteine and the closing phenylalanine or tryptophan.

V,J,CDR3
TRBV7-2,TRBJ1-2,CASSLAKMGTGNYGYTF
TRBV30,TRBJ2-1,CAWSVYPPNEQFF
TRBV5-4,TRBJ2-3,CASMENHLPTDTQYF
TRBV25-1,TRBJ1-3,CASSEPGGSGNTIYF
TRBV10-1,TRBJ1-5,CASESSPLQGSEQPQHF
TRBV3-1/TRBV3-2,TRBJ1-4,CASSQEGGRRGEKLFF
TRBV18,TRBJ2-7,CASSPPGLSYEQYF
TRBV27,TRBJ2-3,CASSLMASGGTQYF
TRBV5-1,TRBJ2-2,CASSWGGANTGELFF
TRBV28,TRBJ1-5,CASRSGGTSQPQHF
TRBV5-4,TRBJ2-3,CASSLGPTGTDTQYF
TRBV6-5,TRBJ2-7,CASSRKQGPTIGQYF
TRBV3-1/TRBV3-2,TRBJ2-2,CASSQGTGVVGELFF
TRBV4-2,TRBJ2-1,CASSQERLRTSGNNEQFF
TRBV4-1,TRBJ1-5,CASSHPTQGQGINQPQHF
TRBV6-4,TRBJ1-6,CASRPESSYNSPLHF